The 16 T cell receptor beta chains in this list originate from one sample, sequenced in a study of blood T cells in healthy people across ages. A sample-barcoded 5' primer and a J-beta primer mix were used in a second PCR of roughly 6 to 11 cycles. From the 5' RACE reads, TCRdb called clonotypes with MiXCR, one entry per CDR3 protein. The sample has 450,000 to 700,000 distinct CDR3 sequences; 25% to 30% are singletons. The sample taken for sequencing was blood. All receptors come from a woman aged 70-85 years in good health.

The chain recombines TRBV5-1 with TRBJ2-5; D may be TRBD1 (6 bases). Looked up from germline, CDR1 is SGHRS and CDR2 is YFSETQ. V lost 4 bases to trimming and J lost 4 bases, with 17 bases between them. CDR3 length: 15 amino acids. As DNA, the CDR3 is TGCGCCAGCAGCCACCCGGACAGAAAGCCAGAGACCCAGTACTTC. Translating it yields CASSHPDRKPETQYF.

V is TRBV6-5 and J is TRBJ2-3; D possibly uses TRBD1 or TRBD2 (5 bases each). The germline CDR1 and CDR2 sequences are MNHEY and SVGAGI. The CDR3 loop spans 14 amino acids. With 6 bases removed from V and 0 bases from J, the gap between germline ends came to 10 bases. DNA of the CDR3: TGTGCCAGCAGACGGGGCTGGAGCACAGATACGCAGTATTTT. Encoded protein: CASRRGWSTDTQYF.

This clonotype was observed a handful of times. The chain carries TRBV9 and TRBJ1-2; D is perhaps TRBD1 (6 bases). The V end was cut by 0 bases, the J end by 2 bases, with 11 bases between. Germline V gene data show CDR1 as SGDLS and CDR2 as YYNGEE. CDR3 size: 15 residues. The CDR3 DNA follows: TGTGCCAGCAGCGTAGGACCCCAGGGGAACTATGGCTACACCTTC. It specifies CASSVGPQGNYGYTF.

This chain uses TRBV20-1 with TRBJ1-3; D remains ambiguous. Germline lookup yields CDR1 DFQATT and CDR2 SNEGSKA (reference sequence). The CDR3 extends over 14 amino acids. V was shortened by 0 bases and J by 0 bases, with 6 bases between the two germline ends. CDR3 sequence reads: CSAREPGSGNTIYF. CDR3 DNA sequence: TGCAGTGCTAGAGAGCCCGGCTCTGGAAACACCATATATTTT.

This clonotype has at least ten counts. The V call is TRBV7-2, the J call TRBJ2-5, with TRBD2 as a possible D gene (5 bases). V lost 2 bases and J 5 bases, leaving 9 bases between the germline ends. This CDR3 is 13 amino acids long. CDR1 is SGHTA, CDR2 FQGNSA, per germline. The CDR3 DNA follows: TGTGCCAGCAGCTTAAGGAGAGGGGAGACCCAGTACTTC. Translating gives CASSLRRGETQYF. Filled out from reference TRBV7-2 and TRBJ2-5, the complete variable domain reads GAGVSQSPSNKVTEKGKDVELRCDPISGHTALYWYRQSLGQGLEFLIYFQGNSAPDKSGLPSDRFSAERTGGSVSTLTIQRTQQEDSAVYLCASSLRRGETQYFGPGTRLLVL.

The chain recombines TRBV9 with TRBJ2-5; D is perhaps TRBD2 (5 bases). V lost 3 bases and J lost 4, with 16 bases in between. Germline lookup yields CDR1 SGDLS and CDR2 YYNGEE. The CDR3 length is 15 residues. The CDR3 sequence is CASSAHPAERETQYF. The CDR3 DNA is TGTGCCAGCAGCGCTCACCCAGCGGAGAGAGAGACCCAGTACTTC.

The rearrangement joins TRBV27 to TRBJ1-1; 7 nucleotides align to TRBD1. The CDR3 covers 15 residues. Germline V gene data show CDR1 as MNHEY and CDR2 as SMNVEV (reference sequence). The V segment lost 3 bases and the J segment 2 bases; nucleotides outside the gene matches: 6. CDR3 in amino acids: CASSFRTGLNTEAFF. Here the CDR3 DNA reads TGTGCCAGCAGTTTCCGGACAGGACTCAACACTGAAGCTTTCTTT.

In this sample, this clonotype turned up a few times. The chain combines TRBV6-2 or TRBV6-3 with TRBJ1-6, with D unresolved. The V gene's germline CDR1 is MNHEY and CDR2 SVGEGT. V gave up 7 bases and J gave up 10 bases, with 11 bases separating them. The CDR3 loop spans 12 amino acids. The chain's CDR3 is CASNRGRSPLHF. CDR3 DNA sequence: TGTGCCAGCAACCGAGGAAGGTCACCCCTCCACTTT.

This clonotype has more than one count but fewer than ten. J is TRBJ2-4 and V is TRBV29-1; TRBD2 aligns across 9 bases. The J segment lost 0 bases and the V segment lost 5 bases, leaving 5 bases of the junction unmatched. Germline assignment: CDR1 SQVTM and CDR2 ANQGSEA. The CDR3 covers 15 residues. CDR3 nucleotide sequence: TGCAGCGTTAGTACTAGCGGGCTAGCCAAAAACATTCAGTACTTC. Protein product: CSVSTSGLAKNIQYF. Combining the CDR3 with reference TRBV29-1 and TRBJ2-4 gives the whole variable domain SAVISQKPSRDICQRGTSLTIQCQVDSQVTMMFWYRQQPGQSLTLIATANQGSEATYESGFVIDKFPISRPNLTFSTLTVSNMSPEDSSIYLCSVSTSGLAKNIQYFGAGTRLSVL.

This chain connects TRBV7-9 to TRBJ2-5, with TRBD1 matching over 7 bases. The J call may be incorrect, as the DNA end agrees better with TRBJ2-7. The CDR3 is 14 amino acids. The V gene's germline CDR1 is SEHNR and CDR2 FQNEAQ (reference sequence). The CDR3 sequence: CASSSRDSEHEQYF. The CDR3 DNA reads TGTGCCAGCAGCTCCCGGGACAGCGAACACGAGCAGTACTTC.

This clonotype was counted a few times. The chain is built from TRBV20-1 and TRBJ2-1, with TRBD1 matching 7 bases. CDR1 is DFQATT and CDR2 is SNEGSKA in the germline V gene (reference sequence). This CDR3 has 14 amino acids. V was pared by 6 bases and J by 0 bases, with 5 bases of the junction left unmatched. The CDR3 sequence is CSAEAGGSYNEQFF. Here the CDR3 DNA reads TGCAGTGCGGAAGCAGGGGGCTCCTACAATGAGCAGTTCTTC.

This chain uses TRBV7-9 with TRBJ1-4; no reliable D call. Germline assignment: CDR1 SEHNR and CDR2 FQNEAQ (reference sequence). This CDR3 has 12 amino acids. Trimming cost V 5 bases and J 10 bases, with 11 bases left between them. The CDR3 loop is CASSLPTGKLFF. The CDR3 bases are TGTGCCAGCAGCCTCCCGACGGGAAAACTGTTTTTT.

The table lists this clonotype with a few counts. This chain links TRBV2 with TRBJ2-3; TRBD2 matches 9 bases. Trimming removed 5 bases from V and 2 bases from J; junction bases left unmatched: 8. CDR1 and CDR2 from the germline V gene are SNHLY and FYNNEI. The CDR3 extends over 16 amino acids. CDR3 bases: TGTGCCAGCAGTCAGAGAGCGGGGGGAAACACAGATACGCAGTATTTT. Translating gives CASSQRAGGNTDTQYF.

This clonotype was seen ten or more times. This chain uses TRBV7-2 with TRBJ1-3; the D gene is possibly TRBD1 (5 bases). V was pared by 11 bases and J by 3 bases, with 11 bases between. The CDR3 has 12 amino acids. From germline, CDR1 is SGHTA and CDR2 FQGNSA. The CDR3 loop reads CAARGGGNTIYF. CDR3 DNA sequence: TGTGCCGCGCGGGGGGGTGGAAACACCATATATTTT.

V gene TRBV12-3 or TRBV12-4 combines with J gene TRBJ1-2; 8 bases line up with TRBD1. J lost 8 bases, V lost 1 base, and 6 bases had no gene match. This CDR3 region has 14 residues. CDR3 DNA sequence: TGTGCCAGCAGTTTAGGGACAGGGTCGTTCGGCTACACCTTC. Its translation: CASSLGTGSFGYTF.

In nucleotides, the CDR3 is TGTGCCTGGTCTACGCGGAATGAGCAGTTCTTC. It translates to CAWSTRNEQFF. The chain combines TRBV30 with TRBJ2-5; D not certain. The end of the DNA aligns better with TRBJ2-1, so the J call may be wrong. The germline CDR1 and CDR2 sequences are GTSNPN and SVGIG (reference sequence). The CDR3 extends over 11 amino acids.